What follows are 20 T cell receptor beta chains derived from one specimen sequenced in a study of blood T cells in healthy people across ages. Combining a sample-barcoded 5' primer with a J-beta primer mix, a second PCR ran for 7 to 11 cycles. TCRdb reprocessed the 5' RACE reads with MiXCR, giving one entry per CDR3 protein. The sample includes roughly 1 million distinct CDR3 sequences, roughly 24% of them seen just once. This sample was also put to use in a study of T cells of mothers and their children.

The source material was blood. The receptor set was obtained from a girl aged 2 to 9 in good health.

This clonotype showed up just a few times. The DNA is left out, because the CDR3 cannot be placed on it with certainty; the CDR3 is given as TCRdb lists it. The chain couples TRBV10-3 to TRBJ2-3; TRBD1, as called in the table, went unchecked against the DNA. The CDR3 comprises 18 residues, both ends counted. CDR1 and CDR2 (germline): ENHRY, SYGVKD. CDR3: CAISESQWGTGTSDTQCF.

This clonotype was observed a single time. The chain links TRBV10-3 to TRBJ2-3, with D perhaps matching TRBD1 (6 bases). CDR1 ENHRY and CDR2 SYGVKD come from the germline V gene. Between the trimmed V and J ends, which lost 0 bases and 7 bases, there was a span of 8 bases. The CDR3 spans 13 residues. The CDR3 nucleotides are TGTGCCATCAGTGAGTCCACAGGGTATACGCAGTATTTT. Residues: CAISESTGYTQYF.

The rearrangement uses TRBV5-1 and TRBJ2-3; 8 bases agree with TRBD2. This CDR3 spans 16 amino acids. Losses at the gene ends were 2 bases for V and 6 bases for J; bases not matched to a gene: 11. Germline V CDR1 and CDR2: SGHRS, YFSETQ. CDR3 sequence reads: CASSFWVSGGQDTQYF. CDR3 sequence (DNA): TGCGCCAGCAGCTTCTGGGTCAGCGGGGGCCAGGATACGCAGTATTTT.

This clonotype was seen a few times. The chain links TRBV7-2 to TRBJ1-1; D perhaps matches TRBD1 (6 bases). This CDR3 has 14 amino acids. Trimming took 4 bases from V and 4 from J, leaving 13 bases between them. Germline V gene sequence: CDR1 SGHTA, CDR2 FQGNSA. CDR3 nucleotides: TGTGCCAGCAGCTCAGACAGGTTTACCACTGAAGCTTTCTTT. Amino acid sequence: CASSSDRFTTEAFF.

The chain uses TRBV28 and TRBJ2-1, with TRBD1 as a possible D gene (5 bases). The J call is doubtful: the DNA matches TRBJ2-7 better. This CDR3 has 15 amino acids. CDR1 MDHEN and CDR2 SYDVKM come from the germline V gene. The CDR3 DNA sequence: TGTGCCAGCAGTTATGTGACAGAAACAAACCCCGAGCAGTACTTC. The encoded protein is CASSYVTETNPEQYF.

The rearrangement uses TRBV2 and TRBJ1-1; 7 bases match TRBD1. The germline V gene has CDR1 SNHLY and CDR2 FYNNEI. Trimming removed 6 bases from V and 4 bases from J; junction bases left unmatched: 5. The CDR3 is 13 residues long. The CDR3 DNA reads as TGTGCCAGCAGAGGACAGGTCATCACTGAAGCTTTCTTT. It translates to CASRGQVITEAFF.

This clonotype occurred a few times. This chain connects TRBV27 to TRBJ2-3; 9 bases fit TRBD1. Per germline, CDR1 MNHEY and CDR2 SMNVEV (reference sequence). This CDR3 is 16 amino acids long. V dropped 5 bases and J dropped 1; count of bases not matched to a gene: 7. For the CDR3, the DNA is TGTGCCAGCAGTATACAGGGGGCGTTCGGCACAGATACGCAGTATTTT. This codes for CASSIQGAFGTDTQYF.

In this sample, this clonotype turned up a few times. The chain links TRBV5-1 to TRBJ1-2; D might be TRBD1 (6 bases). Trimming took 5 bases from V and 1 from J, leaving 15 bases between them. The germline V gene encodes CDR1 SGHRS and CDR2 YFSETQ. This CDR3 is built from 15 residues. The CDR3 DNA reads as TGCGCCAGCAGACATCCAGGACAGCATAACTATGGCTACACCTTC. Its translation is CASRHPGQHNYGYTF.

The table lists this clonotype with many counts. V is TRBV4-2 and J is TRBJ2-3; D gene unclear. V was clipped by 0 bases and J by 5 bases, with 3 bases between them. This CDR3 region has 12 residues. In germline, CDR1 is LGHNA, CDR2 YNFKEQ. The CDR3 is CASSQEGDTQYF. The CDR3 DNA reads as TGTGCCAGCAGCCAAGAAGGAGATACGCAGTATTTT.

The V gene is TRBV7-9, the J gene TRBJ1-1; no definite D call. Trimming pared 3 bases from V and 5 bases from J, leaving 13 bases between. This CDR3 contains 14 residues. In germline, CDR1 is SEHNR, CDR2 FQNEAQ (reference sequence). The CDR3 spells CASSLSQAITEAFF. The DNA of the CDR3 is TGTGCCAGCAGCTTGTCCCAGGCGATAACTGAAGCTTTCTTT.

The chain carries TRBV2 and TRBJ2-5, with TRBD1 matching 7 bases. The germline V gene has CDR1 SNHLY and CDR2 FYNNEI. V dropped 7 bases and J dropped 1; count of bases not matched to a gene: 9. The CDR3 consists of 15 residues. Here the CDR3 reads CASIRGQVLQETQYF. In nucleotides, the CDR3 is TGTGCCAGCATTCGTGGACAGGTTCTCCAAGAGACCCAGTACTTC. Combining the CDR3 with reference TRBV2 and TRBJ2-5 gives the whole variable domain EPEVTQTPSHQVTQMGQEVILRCVPISNHLYFYWYRQILGQKVEFLVSFYNNEISEKSEIFDDQFSVERPDGSNFTLKIRSTKLEDSAMYFCASIRGQVLQETQYFGPGTRLLVL.

The rearrangement links TRBV18 to TRBJ2-1; D is ambiguous. The CDR3 consists of 14 residues. The V gene lost 1 base and the J gene lost 6 bases, with 10 bases spanning the gap. The V gene's germline CDR1 is KGHSH and CDR2 LQKENI. DNA for the CDR3: TGTGCCAGCTCACCACTGTCTCCGGGCAATGAGCAGTTCTTC. It codes for CASSPLSPGNEQFF.

This rearrangement joins TRBV5-1 to TRBJ2-3; no firm D call. The CDR3 has 17 amino acids. Germline assignment: CDR1 SGHRS and CDR2 YFSETQ. Trimming removed 0 bases from V and 0 bases from J, with 14 bases in between. The CDR3 reads CASSLGALAASTDTQYF. CDR3 DNA sequence: TGCGCCAGCAGCTTGGGGGCCTTGGCGGCTAGCACAGATACGCAGTATTTT.

This clonotype was detected only a few times. The V call is TRBV20-1, the J call TRBJ2-3; D gene unclear. V dropped 6 bases and J dropped 5 bases, with 9 bases sitting between them. The CDR3 spans 11 residues. The germline V gene has CDR1 DFQATT and CDR2 SNEGSKA (reference sequence). The DNA of the CDR3 is TGCAGTGCGATTCGGAAAGATACGCAGTATTTT. It yields the protein CSAIRKDTQYF.

There are a few counts of this clonotype. The chain recombines TRBV2 with TRBJ2-5, with TRBD2 as a possible D gene (6 bases). The J call may not be correct, given that the DNA end is closer to TRBJ2-7. Per the germline V gene, CDR1 is SNHLY and CDR2 is FYNNEI. The CDR3 totals 15 residues. The CDR3 bases are TGTGCCAGCAGTGATGTTGCGGGGTCCGGCGACGAGCAGTACTTC. Translating it yields CASSDVAGSGDEQYF.

V is TRBV27 and J is TRBJ2-5, with D perhaps matching TRBD1 or TRBD2 (5 bases each). There are 14 residues in the CDR3. The ends were cut back, 5 bases at V and 1 base at J, with 11 bases in the middle. The germline V gene encodes CDR1 MNHEY and CDR2 SMNVEV (reference sequence). The CDR3 protein is CASSAFGGQETQYF. The CDR3 region has the DNA TGTGCCAGCAGTGCCTTTGGGGGCCAAGAGACCCAGTACTTC.

The sample holds many counts of this clonotype. The rearrangement joins TRBV5-6 to TRBJ2-7; TRBD2 agrees at 8 bases. J gave up 2 bases and V 4 bases, and 8 bases lay outside the gene matches. The CDR3 runs to 15 residues. Germline V gene data show CDR1 as SGHDT and CDR2 as YYEEEE. CDR3: CASSPSGGLPYEQYF. DNA for the CDR3: TGTGCCAGCAGCCCGAGCGGGGGATTGCCCTACGAGCAGTACTTC. The variable domain in full, with the rest retrieved from reference TRBV5-6 and TRBJ2-7, is DAGVTQSPTHLIKTRGQQVTLRCSPKSGHDTVSWYQQALGQGPQFIFQYYEEEERQRGNFPDRFSGHQFPNYSSELNVNALLLGDSALYLCASSPSGGLPYEQYFGPGTRLTVT.

The chain links TRBV29-1 to TRBJ2-5; D call uncertain. CDR3 size: 11 residues. V was shortened by 4 bases and J by 5 bases, with 8 bases between the two germline ends. The germline gives CDR1 SQVTM, CDR2 ANQGSEA. CDR3 coding DNA: TGCAGCGTTGTCGACGAGGAGACCCAGTACTTC. As protein: CSVVDEETQYF. Full variable domain (remainder filled in from reference TRBV29-1 and TRBJ2-5): SAVISQKPSRDICQRGTSLTIQCQVDSQVTMMFWYRQQPGQSLTLIATANQGSEATYESGFVIDKFPISRPNLTFSTLTVSNMSPEDSSIYLCSVVDEETQYFGPGTRLLVL.

The V and J genes are TRBV29-1 and TRBJ2-5; 7 bases are shared with TRBD1. Germline V gives CDR1 SQVTM, CDR2 ANQGSEA. V shed 6 bases and J 5 bases; nucleotides not matched to a gene: 6. The CDR3 is 12 residues long. CDR3 sequence reads: CSVTGVGETQYF. The CDR3 DNA reads as TGCAGCGTCACAGGGGTAGGGGAGACCCAGTACTTC.

The table lists this clonotype with a few counts. The chain has TRBV28 and TRBJ2-7; D possibly corresponds to TRBD2 (6 bases). The CDR3 contains 12 residues. The germline V gene has CDR1 MDHEN and CDR2 SYDVKM. The V and J ends lost 8 bases and 3 bases respectively, with 11 bases between them. This CDR3 reads CASRRLVYEQYF. CDR3 DNA sequence: TGTGCCAGCCGAAGACTAGTCTACGAGCAGTACTTC.